These 24 T cell receptor beta chains originate from one sample sequenced in a study of T-cell reconstitution after alpha-beta-depleted transplantation in children. Unique molecular identifiers were incorporated during preparation of the TCRbeta library. TCRdb re-called the PCR reads with MiXCR, one entry per CDR3 protein. The top ten hold about 5.6% of the sample, which has 450,000 to 500,000 distinct CDR3 sequences, about an eighth seen once. The material was PBMCs from the stem cell graft donor, obtained from the stem cell graft. These TCRs come from a human donor who donated a stem cell graft to a child with combined immunodeficiency.

This clonotype was observed at least ten times. V is TRBV12-3 or TRBV12-4 and J is TRBJ1-1; D not resolved. The germline V and J ends were trimmed by 3 bases and 0 bases, with 5 bases remaining between them. CDR3 length equals 13 residues. This chain's CDR3 is CASSFSMNTEAFF. The CDR3 DNA is TGTGCCAGCAGTTTCTCCATGAACACTGAAGCTTTCTTT.

Ten or more counts support this clonotype. A junction end diverges from the germline sequence, so it may reflect a read error. This rearrangement joins TRBV7-9 to TRBJ2-1; D remains unclear. The length of the CDR3 is 12 residues. Germline values: CDR1 SEHNR, CDR2 FQNEAQ (reference sequence). CDR3 coding DNA: TGTGCCAGCAGCTTATCCTCCAATGAGCAGTTCTTC. It encodes CASSLSSNEQFF.

There are a few counts of this clonotype. The CDR3 region is CASSLPIWDRQETQYF. The CDR3 coding sequence is TGTGCCAGCAGCCTCCCTATATGGGACAGGCAAGAGACCCAGTACTTC. The chain recombines TRBV5-6 with TRBJ2-5; 8 bases map to TRBD1. The CDR3 consists of 16 residues. V was clipped by 4 bases and J by 2 bases; unmatched bases: 10. CDR1 is SGHDT and CDR2 is YYEEEE in the germline V gene.

This clonotype has only a few counts. The gene calls are TRBV14 and TRBJ2-1, with 7 nucleotides matching TRBD1. In germline, CDR1 is SGHDN, CDR2 FVKESK. The CDR3 is made up of 16 amino acids. The V gene end was trimmed by 1 base and the J gene end by 5 bases; junction bases not matched to a gene: 8. DNA for the CDR3: TGTGCCAGCAGCCAAGTCCCCGGGACAGTCGACAATGAGCAGTTCTTC. This gives the protein CASSQVPGTVDNEQFF.

In regard to this clonotype: The missing conserved phenylalanine or tryptophan at the end of this CDR3 makes a read error likely. The limits of the CDR3 on the DNA are not certain, so only TCRdb's listed CDR3 is given. The rearrangement joins TRBV20-1 to TRBJ1-2; no check of the table's D call, TRBD1, against the DNA was made. The CDR3 length equals 16 residues, ends included. Germline V gene sequence: CDR1 DFQATT, CDR2 SNEGSKA (reference sequence). CDR3 in amino acids: CSAKTGNPVANYGYTC.

This clonotype was seen repeatedly, ten times or more. The genes are TRBV10-3 and TRBJ1-1; TRBD1 aligns across 8 bases. The CDR3 spans 13 residues. The germline V gene has CDR1 ENHRY and CDR2 SYGVKD. Unmatched junction bases numbered 11, after V lost 11 bases and J lost 6 bases. In nucleotides, the CDR3 is TGTGCCTCCGGACAGGGTCCGAGCGCTGAAGCTTTCTTT. Its protein product is CASGQGPSAEAFF.

Ten or more counts support this clonotype. V gene TRBV27 combines with J gene TRBJ2-1; 11 bases agree with TRBD2. CDR3 length equals 15 residues. Germline-derived CDR1 and CDR2 are MNHEY and SMNVEV (reference sequence). The V and J ends lost 10 bases and 5 bases, in that order; junction bases with no gene match: 10. The DNA for the CDR3 is TGTGCCACCCAGTTTATGGGACTAGCGGACAATGAGCAGTTCTTC. Its translation: CATQFMGLADNEQFF.

In this sample, this clonotype turned up a few times. The V and J genes are TRBV20-1 and TRBJ2-5; either TRBD1 or TRBD2 may supply D (6 bases each). The V end was cut by 0 bases, the J end by 4 bases, with 18 bases between. CDR1 is DFQATT, CDR2 SNEGSKA, per germline (reference sequence). The CDR3 totals 16 residues. DNA for the CDR3: TGCAGTGCTAGAGATCGAGGAGGGGGGAGTGCAGAGACCCAGTACTTC. Its protein is CSARDRGGGSAETQYF.

J is TRBJ2-5 and V is TRBV12-3 or TRBV12-4; D uncertain. Between the trimmed V and J ends, which lost 6 bases and 7 bases, there was a span of 12 bases. The CDR3 runs to 12 residues. This CDR3 reads CASSSIVATQYF. The CDR3 nucleotides are TGTGCCAGCAGCTCCATTGTGGCGACCCAGTACTTC.

The chain is built from TRBV12-3 or TRBV12-4 and TRBJ2-1, with a weak D call TRBD1 (5 bases). The CDR3 totals 13 residues. Between the trimmed V and J ends, which lost 4 bases and 14 bases, there was a span of 18 bases. CDR3 loop: CASSSQAAIEEFF. As DNA, the CDR3 is TGTGCCAGCAGTTCACAGGCGGCAATAGAGGAGTTCTTC.

This clonotype showed up just a few times. The V call is TRBV20-1, the J call TRBJ2-7; D unclear. The germline gives CDR1 DFQATT, CDR2 SNEGSKA (reference sequence). Trimming removed 4 bases at V and 6 bases at J, with 13 bases between. This CDR3 contains 12 residues. The CDR3 protein is CSAILQNGEQYF. CDR3 sequence (DNA): TGCAGTGCTATATTACAGAACGGCGAGCAGTACTTC.

The chain links TRBV20-1 to TRBJ2-1; D gene uncertain. V shed 3 bases and J shed 2 bases, with 5 bases lying between them. This CDR3 comprises 12 residues. Per germline, CDR1 DFQATT and CDR2 SNEGSKA (reference sequence). The CDR3 sequence is CSASTAYNEQFF. The CDR3 nucleotides read TGCAGTGCTAGTACGGCCTACAATGAGCAGTTCTTC.

The V call is TRBV12-3 or TRBV12-4, the J call TRBJ2-3; TRBD2 matches at 12 bases. The CDR3 length is 15 residues. With 7 bases clipped from V and 2 bases from J, the junction kept 4 bases outside the gene matches. The CDR3 nucleotides read TGTGCCAGCACCGGGACTAGCGGGCTCACAGATACGCAGTATTTT. Protein product: CASTGTSGLTDTQYF.

This clonotype was counted ten times or more. The chain links TRBV24-1 to TRBJ2-3; 9 nucleotides agree with TRBD2. CDR1 and CDR2 (germline): KGHDR, SFDVKD. The CDR3 contains 16 residues. The V and J ends lost 4 bases and 2 bases, in that order; junction bases with no gene match: 6. In DNA, the CDR3 is TGTGCCACCAGTGAGGGAGCGGGAGGTATCACAGATACGCAGTATTTT. Protein sequence: CATSEGAGGITDTQYF.

This chain joins TRBV4-3 and TRBJ2-7, with TRBD2 matching 8 bases. CDR3 length: 15 amino acids. CDR1 and CDR2 (germline): LGHNA, YSLEER. The V and J ends lost 1 base and 4 bases, in that order; junction bases with no gene match: 6. CDR3 protein: CASSQGQREYYEQYF. The CDR3 bases are TGCGCCAGCAGCCAAGGTCAGCGGGAGTATTACGAGCAGTACTTC.

The chain carries TRBV11-2 and TRBJ2-5; the D call may be TRBD1 or TRBD2 (6 bases each). This CDR3 has 17 amino acids. Germline loops: CDR1 SGHAT, CDR2 FQNNGV. Trimming cost V 4 bases and J 2 bases, with 20 bases left between them. CDR3 bases: TGTGCCAGCAGCTCACTAAGGGGGGTTTGGGCACAAGAGACCCAGTACTTC. Translation: CASSSLRGVWAQETQYF.

This clonotype came up many times. The V gene is TRBV4-1, the J gene TRBJ1-1; no reliable D call. Per germline, CDR1 MGHRA and CDR2 YSYEKL. Trimming pared 4 bases from V and 4 bases from J, leaving 13 bases between. The CDR3 sequence is 14 residues long. The CDR3 loop reads CASSPAQEFTEAFF. The CDR3 DNA is TGCGCCAGCAGCCCAGCTCAGGAGTTCACTGAAGCTTTCTTT.

This chain links TRBV24-1 with TRBJ2-1; D is unresolved. V lost 1 base, J lost 10 bases, and 13 bases lay in between. The CDR3 covers 14 residues. The V gene's germline CDR1 is KGHDR and CDR2 SFDVKD. CDR3 sequence (DNA): TGTGCCACCAGTGATTTTGGGCCCATTGGGGAGCAGTTCTTC. Its translation: CATSDFGPIGEQFF.

This clonotype came up a few times. The chain couples TRBV19 to TRBJ2-7; D uncertain. Germline values: CDR1 LNHDA, CDR2 SQIVND (reference sequence). The ends were cut back, 1 base at V and 3 bases at J, with 10 bases in the middle. CDR3 length equals 14 residues. CDR3 protein: CASSIGVDLYEQYF. CDR3 sequence (DNA): TGTGCCAGTAGTATAGGGGTAGACCTCTACGAGCAGTACTTC.

This clonotype was recorded many times. The rearrangement joins TRBV29-1 to TRBJ1-1; no clear D gene. V was cut by 4 bases and J by 11 bases, with 11 bases left in between. The germline gives CDR1 SQVTM, CDR2 ANQGSEA. The CDR3 is 10 residues long. The CDR3: CSVVFGNAFF. The CDR3 bases are TGCAGCGTTGTGTTCGGTAACGCTTTCTTT.

The J gene is TRBJ2-2, the V gene TRBV6-4; TRBD2 matches at 10 bases. V shed 0 bases, J shed 5 bases, and the junction held 3 bases outside the gene matches. This CDR3 is 16 amino acids long. Per the germline V gene, CDR1 is MRHNA and CDR2 is SNTAGT. The CDR3: CASSDSFSGRTGELFF. CDR3 nucleotides: TGTGCCAGCAGTGACTCTTTTAGCGGGAGGACCGGGGAGCTGTTTTTT.

V usage is TRBV5-5 and J usage is TRBJ2-1, with D possibly TRBD2 on 5 matching bases. Trimming cost V 4 bases and J 6 bases, with 17 bases left between them. Germline assignment: CDR1 SGHKS and CDR2 YYEKEE (reference sequence). This CDR3 has 15 amino acids. The CDR3 loop reads CASSNPRSEVNEQFF. In DNA, the CDR3 is TGTGCCAGCAGCAACCCACGTAGCGAGGTCAATGAGCAGTTCTTC.

The rearrangement uses TRBV12-3 or TRBV12-4 and TRBJ1-5; tentatively, D is TRBD1 (6 bases). The V end lost 3 bases, the J end lost 5 bases, and 11 bases lay between the germline ends. The CDR3 sequence is 14 residues long. The CDR3 spells CASSLGGPHQPQHF. DNA for the CDR3: TGTGCCAGCAGTTTGGGGGGGCCCCATCAGCCCCAGCATTTT.

This clonotype was recorded a few times. V usage is TRBV6-2 or TRBV6-3 and J usage is TRBJ2-1; 11 nucleotides align to TRBD2. Germline V gives CDR1 MNHEY, CDR2 SVGEGT. This CDR3 region has 17 residues. The junction had 4 bases not matched to a gene; V was cut back by 0 bases and J by 3 bases. The CDR3 DNA is TGTGCCAGCAGTTACTCCGGGACTAGCGGAAACTACAATGAGCAGTTCTTC. This codes for CASSYSGTSGNYNEQFF.